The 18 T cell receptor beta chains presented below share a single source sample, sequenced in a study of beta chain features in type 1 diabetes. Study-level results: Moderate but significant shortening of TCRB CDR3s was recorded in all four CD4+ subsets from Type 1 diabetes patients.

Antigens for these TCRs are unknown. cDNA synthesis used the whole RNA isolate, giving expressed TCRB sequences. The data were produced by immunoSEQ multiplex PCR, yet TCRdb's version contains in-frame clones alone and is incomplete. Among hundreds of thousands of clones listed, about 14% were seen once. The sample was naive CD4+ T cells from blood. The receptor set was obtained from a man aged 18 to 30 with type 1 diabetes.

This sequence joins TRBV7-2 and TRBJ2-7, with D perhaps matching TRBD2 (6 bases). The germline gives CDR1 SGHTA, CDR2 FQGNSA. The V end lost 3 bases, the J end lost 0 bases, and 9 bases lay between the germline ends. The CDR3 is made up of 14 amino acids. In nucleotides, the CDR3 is TGTGCCAGCAGCTTGGAGGGGCCCTCCTACGAGCAGTACTTC. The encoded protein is CASSLEGPSYEQYF.

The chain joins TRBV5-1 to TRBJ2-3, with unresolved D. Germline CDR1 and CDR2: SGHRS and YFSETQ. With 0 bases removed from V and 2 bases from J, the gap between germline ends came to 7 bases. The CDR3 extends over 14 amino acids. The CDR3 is CASSLGHNTDTQYF. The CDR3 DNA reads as TGCGCCAGCAGCTTGGGGCACAACACAGATACGCAGTATTTT.

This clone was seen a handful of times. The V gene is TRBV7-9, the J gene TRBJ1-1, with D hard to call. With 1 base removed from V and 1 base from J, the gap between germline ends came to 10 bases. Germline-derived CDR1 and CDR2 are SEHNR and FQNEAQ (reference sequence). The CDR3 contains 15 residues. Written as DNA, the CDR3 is TGTGCCAGCAGCTTAGGAGTACACCAGAACACTGAAGCTTTCTTT. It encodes CASSLGVHQNTEAFF.

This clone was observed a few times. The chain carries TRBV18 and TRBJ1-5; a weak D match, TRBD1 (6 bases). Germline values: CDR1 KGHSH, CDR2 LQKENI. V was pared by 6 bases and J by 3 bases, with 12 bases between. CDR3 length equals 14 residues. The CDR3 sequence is CASSPDRNNQPQHF. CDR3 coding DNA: TGTGCCAGCTCTCCAGACAGGAACAATCAGCCCCAGCATTTT.

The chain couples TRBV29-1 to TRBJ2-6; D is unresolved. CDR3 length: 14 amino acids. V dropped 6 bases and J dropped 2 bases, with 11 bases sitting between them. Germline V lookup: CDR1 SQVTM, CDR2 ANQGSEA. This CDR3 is CSVQARPGANVLTF. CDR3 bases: TGCAGCGTCCAAGCGAGGCCTGGGGCCAACGTCCTGACTTTC.

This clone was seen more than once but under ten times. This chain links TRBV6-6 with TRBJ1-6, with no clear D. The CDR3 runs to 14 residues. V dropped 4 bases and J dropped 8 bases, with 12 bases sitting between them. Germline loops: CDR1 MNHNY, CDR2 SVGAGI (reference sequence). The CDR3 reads CASSSEFGDSPLHF. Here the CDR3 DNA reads TGTGCCAGCAGTTCCGAGTTTGGAGATTCACCCCTCCACTTT.

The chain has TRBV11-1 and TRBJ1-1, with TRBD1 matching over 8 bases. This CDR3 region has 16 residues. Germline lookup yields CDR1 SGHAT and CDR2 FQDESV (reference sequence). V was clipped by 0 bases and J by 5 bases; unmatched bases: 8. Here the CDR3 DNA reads TGTGCCAGCAGCTTAGCGAGGAGTGACAGGGGAACTGAAGCTTTCTTT. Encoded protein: CASSLARSDRGTEAFF.

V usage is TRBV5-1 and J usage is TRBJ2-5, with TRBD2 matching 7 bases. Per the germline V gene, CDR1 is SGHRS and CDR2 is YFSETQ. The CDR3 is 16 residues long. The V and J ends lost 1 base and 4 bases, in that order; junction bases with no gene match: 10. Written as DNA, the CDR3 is TGCGCCAGCAGCTTGTCTGTGACTAGCTTGCGAGAGACCCAGTACTTC. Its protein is CASSLSVTSLRETQYF.

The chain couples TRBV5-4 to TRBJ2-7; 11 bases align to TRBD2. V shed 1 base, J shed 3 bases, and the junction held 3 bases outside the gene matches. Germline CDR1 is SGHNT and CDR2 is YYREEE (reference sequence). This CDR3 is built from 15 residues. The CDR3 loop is CASSLMTSGIYEQYF. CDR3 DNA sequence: TGTGCCAGCAGCTTGATGACTAGCGGGATCTACGAGCAGTACTTC.

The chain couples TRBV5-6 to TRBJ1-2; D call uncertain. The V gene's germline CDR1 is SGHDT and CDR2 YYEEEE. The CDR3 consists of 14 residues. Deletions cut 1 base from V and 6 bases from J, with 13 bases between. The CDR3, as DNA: TGTGCCAGCAGCTTGCTACCAGGTATAGATGGCTACACCTTC. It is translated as CASSLLPGIDGYTF.

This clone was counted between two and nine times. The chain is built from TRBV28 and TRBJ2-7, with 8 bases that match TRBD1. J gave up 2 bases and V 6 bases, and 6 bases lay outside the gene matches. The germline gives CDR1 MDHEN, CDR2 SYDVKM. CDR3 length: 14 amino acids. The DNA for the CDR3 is TGTGCCAGCAGATCAGGGGGCGAGACCTACGAGCAGTACTTC. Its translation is CASRSGGETYEQYF.

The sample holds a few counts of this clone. The CDR3 DNA sequence: TGTGCCAGCAGCGTAGAGGGGACAGGGATATATGGCTACACCTTC. It codes for CASSVEGTGIYGYTF. The rearrangement uses TRBV9 and TRBJ1-2, with 9 bases fitting TRBD1. This CDR3 region has 15 residues. From germline, CDR1 is SGDLS and CDR2 YYNGEE. The ends lost 0 bases at V and 5 bases at J; junction bases unmatched: 5.

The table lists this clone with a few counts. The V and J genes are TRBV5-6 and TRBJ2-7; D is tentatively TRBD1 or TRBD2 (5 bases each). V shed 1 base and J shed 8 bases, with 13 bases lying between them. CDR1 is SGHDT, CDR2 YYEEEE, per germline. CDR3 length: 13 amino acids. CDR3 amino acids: CASSLSNSGQQYF. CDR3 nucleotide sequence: TGTGCCAGCAGCTTGTCAAACTCGGGACAGCAGTACTTC.

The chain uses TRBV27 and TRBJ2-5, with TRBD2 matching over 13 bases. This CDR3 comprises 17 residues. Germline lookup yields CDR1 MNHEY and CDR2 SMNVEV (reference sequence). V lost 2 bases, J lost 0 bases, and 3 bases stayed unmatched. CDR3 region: CASSLRTSGSYQETQYF. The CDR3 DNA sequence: TGTGCCAGCAGTTTACGGACTAGCGGGAGTTACCAAGAGACCCAGTACTTC.

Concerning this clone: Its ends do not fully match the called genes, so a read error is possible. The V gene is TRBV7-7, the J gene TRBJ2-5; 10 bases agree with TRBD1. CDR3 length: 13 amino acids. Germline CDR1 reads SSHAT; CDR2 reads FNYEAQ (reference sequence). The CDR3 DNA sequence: TGTGCTAGCAGCCGGGACAGGGGAGAGACCCAGTACTTC. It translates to CASSRDRGETQYF.

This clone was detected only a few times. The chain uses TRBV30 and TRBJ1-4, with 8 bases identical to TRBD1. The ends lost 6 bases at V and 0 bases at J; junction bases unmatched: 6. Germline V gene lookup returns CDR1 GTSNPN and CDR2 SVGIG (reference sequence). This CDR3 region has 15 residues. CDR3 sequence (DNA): TGTGCCTGCAGGACAGGGAGTTCAACTAATGAAAAACTGTTTTTT. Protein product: CACRTGSSTNEKLFF. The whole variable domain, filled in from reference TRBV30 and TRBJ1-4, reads SQTIHQWPATLVQPVGSPLSLECTVEGTSNPNLYWYRQAAGRGLQLLFYSVGIGQISSEVPQNLSASRPQDRQFILSSKKLLLSDSGFYLCACRTGSSTNEKLFFGSGTQLSVL.

The CDR3 region is CASSLDRRLNTEAFF. As DNA, the CDR3 is TGTGCCAGCAGCTTAGACAGGAGATTGAACACTGAAGCTTTCTTT. This chain joins TRBV7-2 and TRBJ1-1; maybe TRBD1 (5 bases). Germline CDR1 is SGHTA and CDR2 is FQGNSA. CDR3 length equals 15 residues. V was trimmed by 1 base and J by 0 bases, leaving 9 bases between them.

Here the CDR3 DNA reads TGTGCCAGCAGCTCTGGACTAGCGGGGGTCACAGATACGCAGTATTTT. It encodes CASSSGLAGVTDTQYF. This chain connects TRBV11-2 to TRBJ2-3; 13 bases agree with TRBD2. V lost 4 bases, J lost 2 bases, and 3 bases stayed unmatched. The CDR3 covers 16 residues. Germline lookup yields CDR1 SGHAT and CDR2 FQNNGV.